This TCR beta chain originates from a study of CD8+CD57+ T cells in acquired aplastic anemia. Study summary: DNA per sorted CD4+ or CD8+ sample ranged about 0.18 to 30 ug, averaging 3.2 ug.

The patients chosen for sequencing had shown expansion of CD8+CD57+ cells (detected by flow cytometry). Genomic DNA served as template for TCR beta VDJ and CDR3 profiling. A single record per CDR3 protein comes from TCRdb applying MiXCR to the reads. The table includes approximately 190,000 distinct CDR3 sequences, 48% detected once. The junction had 4 bases not matched to a gene; V was cut back by 5 bases and J by 1 base. Germline loops: CDR1 SGHTA, CDR2 FQGTGA. The CDR3 contains 15 residues. This clonotype was seen ten or more times. This sequence was found in a human donor with aplastic anemia. Source material: sorted CD4+, CD8+, or CD8+CD57+ T cells (not recorded which) from PBMCs. The chain recombines TRBV7-3 with TRBJ2-5, with 10 positions matching TRBD2. The CDR3 sequence is CASSRTSGPQETQYF. The CDR3 DNA is TGTGCCAGCAGCCGGACTAGCGGACCCCAAGAGACCCAGTACTTC.